The following is a T cell receptor beta chain sequence with its context. Its cognate antigen has yet to be identified. No much larger clonotype is one base removed from it; base qualities were not supplied. The collaborating institutions used their own protocols to collect whole blood in K2EDTA tubes. Collaborator samples were shipped for TCRbeta analysis as frozen whole blood, isolated PBMCs, or DNA extracted from either sample type. The immunoSEQ Assay, a bias-controlled multiplex PCR, was used to amplify TCRbeta CDR3 regions from genomic DNA. The paper's processing steps were these. Nucleated cell counts per sample were estimated from amplification of reference gene primers within the assay. Sequence reads were collapsed and filtered to measure the absolute abundance of every unique TCRbeta CDR3 rearrangement. For each sample, productive Simpson clonality was calculated as the square root of Simpson's diversity index across productive rearrangements. TCRdb's version of the immuneACCESS table is confined to in-frame rearrangements and falls short of the full clone set. An unresolved V gene accounts for under half of the shortfall where checked; the remainder is of unknown origin. Clonal size and the V and J genes are those of that table, whereas D and trimming came from the DNA. The sample includes 200,000 to 250,000 clones, with more than 75% observed a single time. Around 2.7% of the sample is held by the ten biggest clonotypes.

The data are from a study of blood T cell repertoires in COVID-19 (dated by TCRdb to between 2020 and 2021). As for the study more broadly: Samples from collaborators originated in the United States, Italy and Spain and spanned both the acute and convalescent phases of COVID-19. The prospective study material was composed of cDNA or gDNA derived from T cells, B-cell-depleted T cells, or PBMCs. Deeply sampled blood TCRbeta repertoires from subjects exposed to, actively infected with, or recovered from COVID-19 were included in the dataset. A freely available public database, intended as a resource for researchers studying the immune response to SARS-CoV-2, is where the repertoires were released. The samples were drawn from the first 160 participants of the ongoing ImmuneRACE study and from about 1,200 subjects provided by 6 global collaborators. Nearly every sample came with metadata listing a de-identified subject ID, COVID-19 status, age in years and sex. HLA class I and class II types, where available, came from metadata supplied by the sample provider rather than from assay-based typing.

V lost 5 bases and J lost 8 bases; the stretch between them is 24 bases long. The CDR3 covers 15 residues, taking in both the cysteine and the phenylalanine. CDR3 DNA is the only sequence kept; it has 45 bases, read in frame from the first base. CDR1 and CDR2, per the germline V gene (reference sequence), are GTSNPN and SVGIG. Results and caveats for the whole study, not just this receptor: How much clinical and demographic metadata was included differed by source and by participant, and the metadata was provided uncurated.

The receptor comes from a man aged 60-69 years with acute or convalescent COVID-19. Sequenced material: peripheral blood. The chain is encoded by TRBV30 joined to TRBJ1-2; the D segment could be TRBD1, given 5 matching bases. The bases are TGTGCCTGGGGCGGGGGGGGACGCATTCTCGCGGGCTACACCTTC. It is translated as CAWGGGGRILAGYTF.